The 15 T cell receptor beta chains given below trace back to one sample, sequenced in a study of blood T cell repertoires in COVID-19. Method: immunoSEQ multiplex PCR; TCRdb's copy keeps in-frame clones and lacks some. The table includes roughly 100,000 clones, 80% to 95% detected once. Sequenced sample: peripheral blood. These receptors all come from a man aged 18 to 35 with COVID-19, enrolled during active disease.

V and J are TRBV5-8 and TRBJ1-1; 10 nucleotides line up with TRBD1. J was trimmed by 0 bases and V by 2 bases; bases with no gene match: 7. The CDR3 extends over 17 amino acids. Germline V gives CDR1 SGHTS, CDR2 YDEGEE. The CDR3 nucleotides are TGTGCCAGCAGCTTCAGGGGGACAGGGGTTATGAACACTGAAGCTTTCTTT. Amino acids: CASSFRGTGVMNTEAFF.

The chain joins TRBV6-5 to TRBJ2-6; no clear D gene. Germline V CDR1 and CDR2: MNHEY, SVGAGI. CDR3 length: 13 residues. Trimming left V 6 bases short and J 2 bases short, with 5 bases between. The CDR3 nucleotides are TGTGCCAGCAGCTTAACTGGGGCCAACGTCCTGACTTTC. This encodes CASSLTGANVLTF.

The chain uses TRBV24-1 and TRBJ1-2, with a tentative D call TRBD1 (5 bases). The CDR3 sequence is 14 residues long. Trimming stripped 10 bases from V and 1 base from J, with 15 bases between. Germline V gives CDR1 KGHDR, CDR2 SFDVKD. The CDR3 DNA reads as TGTGCCACGATCCCGCCAGGGTTTAACTATGGCTACACCTTC. Residues: CATIPPGFNYGYTF.

This rearrangement joins TRBV27 to TRBJ1-5; D not resolved. CDR3 length: 14 residues. Germline values: CDR1 MNHEY, CDR2 SMNVEV (reference sequence). The ends were cut back, 4 bases at V and 4 bases at J, with 11 bases in the middle. The CDR3 nucleotides are TGTGCCAGCAGTTCGTTCGACACTAATCAGCCCCAGCATTTT. Translated: CASSSFDTNQPQHF.

The chain carries TRBV11-2 and TRBJ1-1; D perhaps matches TRBD1 (5 bases). CDR3 length: 16 residues. Germline assignment: CDR1 SGHAT and CDR2 FQNNGV. Trimming took off 7 bases at V and 0 bases at J, with 18 bases between the two ends. CDR3 region: CASNKIKGDMNTEAFF. The CDR3 DNA follows: TGTGCCAGCAACAAAATTAAAGGGGATATGAACACTGAAGCTTTCTTT. Drawing the rest from reference TRBV11-2 and TRBJ1-1, the complete variable domain is EAGVAQSPRYKIIEKRQSVAFWCNPISGHATLYWYQQILGQGPKLLIQFQNNGVVDDSQLPKDRFSAERLKGVDSTLKIQPAKLEDSAVYLCASNKIKGDMNTEAFFGQGTRLTVV.

The chain recombines TRBV28 with TRBJ2-7; 8 positions agree with TRBD2. Germline assignment: CDR1 MDHEN and CDR2 SYDVKM. The CDR3 has 17 residues. V dropped 3 bases and J dropped 3; count of bases not matched to a gene: 13. The CDR3 DNA reads TGTGCCAGCAGTTTGGGAGCGGGAGATCGTTTTTTCTACGAGCAGTACTTC. It specifies CASSLGAGDRFFYEQYF.

The chain uses TRBV29-1 and TRBJ2-5, with TRBD1 matching over 8 bases. CDR3 length: 13 residues. The germline CDR1 and CDR2 sequences are SQVTM and ANQGSEA. V shed 3 bases and J 2 bases; nucleotides not matched to a gene: 2. The CDR3 loop reads CSVDRTGQETQYF. The DNA of the CDR3 is TGCAGCGTTGACAGGACAGGGCAAGAGACCCAGTACTTC.

This chain connects TRBV4-3 to TRBJ2-2; TRBD2 matches at 10 bases. Trimming removed 4 bases from V and 5 bases from J; junction bases left unmatched: 4. CDR3 size: 15 residues. CDR1 is LGHNA, CDR2 YSLEER, per germline. In nucleotides, the CDR3 is TGCGCCAGCAGCCGAGGGACTAGCGCTACCGGGGAGCTGTTTTTT. It is translated as CASSRGTSATGELFF.

The chain combines TRBV30 with TRBJ2-2, with a tentative D call TRBD2 (6 bases). Trimming cost V 0 bases and J 5 bases, with 16 bases left between them. The CDR3 runs 16 residues. Germline CDR1 reads GTSNPN; CDR2 reads SVGIG (reference sequence). In DNA, the CDR3 is TGTGCCTGGAGTGTACTCCGGGACTCCCCTACCGGGGAGCTGTTTTTT. As protein: CAWSVLRDSPTGELFF.

The CDR3 region has the DNA TGTGCCACCAGCAGAGAAGGACAGGTTGGACAGCCCCAGCATTTT. Residues: CATSREGQVGQPQHF. The chain carries TRBV15 and TRBJ1-5; 7 positions match TRBD1. Trimming took 0 bases from V and 7 from J; bases not matched to a gene: 6. CDR1 is LNHNV, CDR2 YYDKDF, per germline (reference sequence). This CDR3 is built from 15 residues.

The chain carries TRBV6-5 and TRBJ2-7; D is ambiguous. Germline-derived CDR1 and CDR2 are MNHEY and SVGAGI. Trimming stripped 7 bases from V and 5 bases from J, with 12 bases between. This CDR3 comprises 12 residues. Written as DNA, the CDR3 is TGTGCCAGCACTAACCCCCTAGACGAGCAGTACTTC. This sequence encodes CASTNPLDEQYF.

This chain links TRBV28 with TRBJ1-2, with 7 positions matching TRBD1. CDR1 and CDR2 from the germline V gene are MDHEN and SYDVKM. Trimming cost V 6 bases and J 7 bases; bases outside gene matches: 11. The CDR3 runs 14 residues. The CDR3 nucleotides are TGTGCCAGCAGATTAAGACAGGGTCTTAGTGGCTACACCTTC. This codes for CASRLRQGLSGYTF.

The chain has TRBV28 and TRBJ2-5; the match to TRBD2 covers 7 bases. Unmatched junction bases numbered 7, after V lost 3 bases and J lost 6 bases. Germline V gene sequence: CDR1 MDHEN, CDR2 SYDVKM. The CDR3 extends over 14 amino acids. The CDR3 DNA reads as TGTGCCAGCAGTTTTCGGGAGGTCCGAAAGACCCAGTACTTC. Its translation: CASSFREVRKTQYF.

The chain has TRBV3-1 (or the pseudogene TRBV3-2) and TRBJ2-7; perhaps TRBD2 as D (6 bases). There are 13 residues in the CDR3. CDR1 is LGHDT, CDR2 YNNKEL, per germline (reference sequence). The germline V and J ends were trimmed by 5 bases and 5 bases, with 13 bases remaining between them. This chain's CDR3 is CASSSAGIDEQYF. The CDR3 bases are TGTGCCAGCAGCTCGGCGGGAATCGACGAGCAGTACTTC.

The sample holds one count of this clone. CDR3 in DNA: TGTGCCAGCAGCCCGTTGGACAGACCTGAAGCTTTCTTT. This encodes CASSPLDRPEAFF. This sequence joins TRBV7-2 and TRBJ1-1; D might be TRBD1 (6 bases). The ends were cut back, 5 bases at V and 6 bases at J, with 13 bases in the middle. The CDR3 is 13 residues long. CDR1 and CDR2 (germline): SGHTA, FQGNSA.